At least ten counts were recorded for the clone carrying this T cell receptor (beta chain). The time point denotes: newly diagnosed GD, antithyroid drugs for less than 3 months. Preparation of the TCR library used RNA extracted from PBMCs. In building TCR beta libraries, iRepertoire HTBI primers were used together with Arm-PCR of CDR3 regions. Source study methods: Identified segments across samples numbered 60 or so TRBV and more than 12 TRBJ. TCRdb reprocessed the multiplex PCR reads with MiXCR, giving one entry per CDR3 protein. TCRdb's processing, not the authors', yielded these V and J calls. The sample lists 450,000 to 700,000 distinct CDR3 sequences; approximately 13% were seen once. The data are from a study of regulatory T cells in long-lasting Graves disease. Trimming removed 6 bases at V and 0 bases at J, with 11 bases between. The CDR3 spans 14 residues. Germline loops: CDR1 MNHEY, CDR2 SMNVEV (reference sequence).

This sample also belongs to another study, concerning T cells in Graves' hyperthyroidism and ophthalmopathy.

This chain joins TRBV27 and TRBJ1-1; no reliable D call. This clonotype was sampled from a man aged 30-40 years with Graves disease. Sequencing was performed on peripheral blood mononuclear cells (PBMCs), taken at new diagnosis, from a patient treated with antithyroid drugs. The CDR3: CASSLEGMNTEAFF. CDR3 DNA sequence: TGTGCCAGCAGCTTGGAAGGGATGAACACTGAAGCTTTCTTT.